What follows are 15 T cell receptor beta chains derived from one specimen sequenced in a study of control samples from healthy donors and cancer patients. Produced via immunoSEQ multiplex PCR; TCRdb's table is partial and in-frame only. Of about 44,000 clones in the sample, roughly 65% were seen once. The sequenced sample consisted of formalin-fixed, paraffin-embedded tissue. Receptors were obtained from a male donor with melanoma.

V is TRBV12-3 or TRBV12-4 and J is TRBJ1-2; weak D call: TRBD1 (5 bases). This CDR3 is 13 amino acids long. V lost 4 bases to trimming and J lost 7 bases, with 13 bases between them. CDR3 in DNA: TGTGCCAGCAGTTCGGACGGGAGGGGTGGCTACACCTTC. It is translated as CASSSDGRGGYTF.

This CDR3 reads CASSEAGGLSYEQYF. CDR3 DNA: TGTGCCAGCAGTGAGGCGGGAGGGCTCTCCTACGAGCAGTACTTC. V and J are TRBV2 and TRBJ2-7, with TRBD2 matching 9 bases. In germline, CDR1 is SNHLY, CDR2 FYNNEI. The J segment lost 0 bases and the V segment lost 3 bases, leaving 3 bases of the junction unmatched. CDR3 size: 15 residues.

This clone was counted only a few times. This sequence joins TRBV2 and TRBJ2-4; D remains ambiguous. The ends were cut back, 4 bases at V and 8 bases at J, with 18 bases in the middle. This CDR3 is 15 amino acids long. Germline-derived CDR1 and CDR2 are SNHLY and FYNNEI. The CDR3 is CASSASGAFTDIQYF. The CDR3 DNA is TGTGCCAGCAGTGCCTCCGGAGCGTTTACGGACATTCAGTACTTC.

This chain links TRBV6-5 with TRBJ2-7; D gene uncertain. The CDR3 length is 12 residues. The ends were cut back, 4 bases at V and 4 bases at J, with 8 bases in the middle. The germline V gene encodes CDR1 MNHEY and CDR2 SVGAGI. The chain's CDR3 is CASSSTLYEQYF. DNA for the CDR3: TGTGCCAGCAGTTCGACACTTTACGAGCAGTACTTC.

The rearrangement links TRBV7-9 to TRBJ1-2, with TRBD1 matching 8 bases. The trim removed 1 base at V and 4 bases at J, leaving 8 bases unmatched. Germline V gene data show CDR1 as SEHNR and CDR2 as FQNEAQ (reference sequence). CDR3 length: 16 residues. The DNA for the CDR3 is TGTGCCAGCAGCTTAGGACAGGGGAGTACTCTCTATGGCTACACCTTC. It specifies CASSLGQGSTLYGYTF.

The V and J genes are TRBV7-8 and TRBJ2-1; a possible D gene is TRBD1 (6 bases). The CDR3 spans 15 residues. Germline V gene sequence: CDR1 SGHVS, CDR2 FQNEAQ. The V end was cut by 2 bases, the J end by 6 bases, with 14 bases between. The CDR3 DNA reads TGTGCCAGCAGCTTAACAGGGCCCTCCCTCAATGAGCAGTTCTTC. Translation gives CASSLTGPSLNEQFF.

CDR3 loop: CASSLPGTGGEQYF. DNA for the CDR3: TGTGCCAGCAGCTTACCCGGGACAGGGGGGGAGCAGTACTTC. The V and J genes are TRBV3-1 (or the pseudogene TRBV3-2) and TRBJ2-7; 11 nucleotides match TRBD1. Germline V gives CDR1 LGHDT, CDR2 YNNKEL (reference sequence). The junction had 7 bases not matched to a gene; V was cut back by 5 bases and J by 7 bases. This CDR3 contains 14 residues.

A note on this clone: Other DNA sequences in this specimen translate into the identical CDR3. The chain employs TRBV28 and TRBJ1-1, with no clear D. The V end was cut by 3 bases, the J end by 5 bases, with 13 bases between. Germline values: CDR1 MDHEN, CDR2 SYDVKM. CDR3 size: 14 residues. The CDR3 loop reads CASSFRGFTTEAFF. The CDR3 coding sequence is TGTGCCAGCAGTTTCCGAGGATTCACAACTGAAGCTTTCTTT.

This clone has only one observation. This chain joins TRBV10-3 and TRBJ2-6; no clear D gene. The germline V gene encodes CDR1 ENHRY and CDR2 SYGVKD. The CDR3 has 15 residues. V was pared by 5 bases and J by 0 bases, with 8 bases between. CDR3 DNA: TGTGCCATCAGTTCTGAGGCCTCTGGGGCCAACGTCCTGACTTTC. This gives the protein CAISSEASGANVLTF.

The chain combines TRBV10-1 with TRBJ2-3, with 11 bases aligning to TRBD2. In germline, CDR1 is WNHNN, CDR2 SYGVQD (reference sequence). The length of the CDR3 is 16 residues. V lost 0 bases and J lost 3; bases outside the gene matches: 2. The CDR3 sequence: CASSESTSGETDTQYF. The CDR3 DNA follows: TGCGCCAGCAGTGAGTCGACTAGCGGGGAAACAGATACGCAGTATTTT.

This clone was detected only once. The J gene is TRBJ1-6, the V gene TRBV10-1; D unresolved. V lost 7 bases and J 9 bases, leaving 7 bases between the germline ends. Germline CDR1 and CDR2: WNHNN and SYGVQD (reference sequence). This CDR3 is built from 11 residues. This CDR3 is CASTSPSPLHF. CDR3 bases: TGCGCCAGCACGTCGCCTTCACCCCTCCACTTT.

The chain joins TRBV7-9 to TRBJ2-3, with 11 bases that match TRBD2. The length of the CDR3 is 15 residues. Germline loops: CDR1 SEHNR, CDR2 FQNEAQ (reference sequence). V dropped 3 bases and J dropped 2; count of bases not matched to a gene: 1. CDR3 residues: CASSLGLADTDTQYF. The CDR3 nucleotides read TGTGCCAGCAGCTTGGGACTAGCGGACACAGATACGCAGTATTTT.

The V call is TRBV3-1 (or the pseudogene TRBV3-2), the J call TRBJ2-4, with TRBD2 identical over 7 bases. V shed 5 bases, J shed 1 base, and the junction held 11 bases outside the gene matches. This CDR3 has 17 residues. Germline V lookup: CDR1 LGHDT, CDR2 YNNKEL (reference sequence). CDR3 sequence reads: CASSSFSGGGAKNIQYF. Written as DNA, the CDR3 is TGTGCCAGCAGCTCTTTCTCGGGAGGAGGCGCCAAAAACATTCAGTACTTC.

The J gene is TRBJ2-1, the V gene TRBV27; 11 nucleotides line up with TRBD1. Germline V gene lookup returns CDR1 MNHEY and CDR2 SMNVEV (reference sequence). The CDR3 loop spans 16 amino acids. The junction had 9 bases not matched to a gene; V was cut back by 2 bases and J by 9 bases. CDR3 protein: CASSLRGGTGGIEQFF. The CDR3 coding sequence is TGTGCCAGCAGTTTACGAGGCGGGACAGGGGGAATTGAGCAGTTCTTC.

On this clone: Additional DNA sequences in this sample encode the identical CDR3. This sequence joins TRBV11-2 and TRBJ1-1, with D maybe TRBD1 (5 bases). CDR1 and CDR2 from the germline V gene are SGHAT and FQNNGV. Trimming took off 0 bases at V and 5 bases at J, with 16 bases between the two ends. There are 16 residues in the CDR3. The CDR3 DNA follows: TGTGCCAGCAGCTTAGATCTTGGGAGGGGCGGGACTGAAGCTTTCTTT. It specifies CASSLDLGRGGTEAFF.